These 23 T cell receptor beta chains were sequenced from one sample in a study of cytomegalovirus exposure and HLA in healthy donors. Primers for the PCR totalled 60 Vbeta and 13 Jbeta. Data came from immunoSEQ multiplex PCR; TCRdb stores just in-frame clones and leaves some out. The data hold 95,000 to 110,000 clones, with 77% observed a single time. Material for sequencing was PBMCs. The receptors derive from a male donor in good health and CMV-seronegative.

The rearrangement links TRBV10-3 to TRBJ1-4; 7 nucleotides line up with TRBD1. The germline V gene has CDR1 ENHRY and CDR2 SYGVKD. The CDR3 consists of 13 residues. The junction had 1 base not matched to a gene; V was cut back by 6 bases and J by 3 bases. For the CDR3, the DNA is TGTGCCATCAGCCAGGGGGCTAATGAAAAACTGTTTTTT. Residues: CAISQGANEKLFF.

CDR3 loop: CSVTPTGADTQYF. CDR3 bases: TGCAGCGTTACGCCTACAGGTGCGGATACGCAGTATTTT. This chain links TRBV29-1 with TRBJ2-3; perhaps TRBD1 as D (5 bases). Trimming removed 5 bases at V and 6 bases at J, with 15 bases between. The CDR3 loop spans 13 amino acids. Germline loops: CDR1 SQVTM, CDR2 ANQGSEA.

This clone has a handful of counts. V is TRBV28 and J is TRBJ2-4, with TRBD1 identical over 9 bases. Germline V gene sequence: CDR1 MDHEN, CDR2 SYDVKM. The junction had 9 bases not matched to a gene; V was cut back by 6 bases and J by 0 bases. This CDR3 is 17 amino acids long. CDR3 amino acids: CASSPQGTGLAKNIQYF. CDR3 nucleotide sequence: TGTGCCAGCAGCCCCCAGGGGACAGGGCTAGCCAAAAACATTCAGTACTTC.

The chain has TRBV29-1 and TRBJ2-1; D is perhaps TRBD1 (6 bases). Germline CDR1 is SQVTM and CDR2 is ANQGSEA. V was shortened by 6 bases and J by 5 bases, with 17 bases between the two germline ends. The CDR3 extends over 14 amino acids. Written as DNA, the CDR3 is TGCAGCGTGATCCGGGACAAAATAGACAATGAGCAGTTCTTC. Translated, it gives CSVIRDKIDNEQFF.

This chain uses TRBV28 with TRBJ2-1; 9 nucleotides line up with TRBD1. Per the germline V gene, CDR1 is MDHEN and CDR2 is SYDVKM. V trimming: 6 bases; J trimming: 6 bases; junction bases outside the gene matches: 15. CDR3 length equals 17 residues. CDR3 in DNA: TGTGCCAGCAGCGAAACAGGGGGCCTGGCGTCAATCAATGAGCAGTTCTTC. Protein: CASSETGGLASINEQFF.

The chain links TRBV18 to TRBJ1-2, with 7 positions matching TRBD1. V shed 3 bases and J 3 bases; nucleotides not matched to a gene: 4. CDR1 and CDR2 from the germline V gene are KGHSH and LQKENI. CDR3 size: 14 residues. The CDR3 sequence: CASSPPGQYYGYTF. The CDR3, as DNA: TGTGCCAGCTCACCTCCGGGACAGTACTATGGCTACACCTTC.

The genes are TRBV29-1 and TRBJ2-1; D may be TRBD2 (6 bases). Germline loops: CDR1 SQVTM, CDR2 ANQGSEA. This CDR3 comprises 11 residues. Trimming shortened V by 8 bases and J by 6 bases, and 11 bases separated the two germline ends. CDR3 bases: TGCAGCTTCCTTAGCGGCAATGAGCAGTTCTTC. This gives the protein CSFLSGNEQFF.

This rearrangement joins TRBV5-1 to TRBJ2-7; D not resolved. V lost 0 bases and J lost 6, with 16 bases in between. This CDR3 is 15 amino acids long. Germline lookup yields CDR1 SGHRS and CDR2 YFSETQ. The CDR3 sequence is CASSLAPVTGSEQYF. CDR3 nucleotides: TGCGCCAGCAGCTTGGCCCCGGTAACCGGTTCCGAGCAGTACTTC.

The chain employs TRBV7-8 and TRBJ2-2, with 11 bases aligning to TRBD1. The CDR3 has 15 residues. The ends lost 6 bases at V and 6 bases at J; junction bases unmatched: 6. Germline CDR1 and CDR2: SGHVS and FQNEAQ. The CDR3 DNA reads as TGTGCCAGCAGAGAGGGACAGGGGGTTGCCGGGGAGCTGTTTTTT. It encodes CASREGQGVAGELFF.

The chain recombines TRBV15 with TRBJ2-7, with 11 nucleotides matching TRBD2. J was trimmed by 5 bases and V by 0 bases; bases with no gene match: 3. Germline CDR1 and CDR2: LNHNV and YYDKDF (reference sequence). CDR3 size: 15 residues. CDR3 sequence (DNA): TGTGCCACCAGCAGAGATGAGGGACTAGCGGACGAGCAGTACTTC. Amino acids: CATSRDEGLADEQYF.

This chain joins TRBV19 and TRBJ2-3, with TRBD1 matching over 8 bases. Per the germline V gene, CDR1 is LNHDA and CDR2 is SQIVND (reference sequence). The CDR3 is 14 amino acids. V was pared by 5 bases and J by 3 bases, with 4 bases of the junction left unmatched. The CDR3 nucleotides read TGTGCCAGTAGTGAGGACAGGGAAACAGATACGCAGTATTTT. Translating gives CASSEDRETDTQYF.

The chain joins TRBV2 to TRBJ2-1; D is undetermined. The V and J ends lost 1 base and 2 bases respectively, with 6 bases between them. Germline V CDR1 and CDR2: SNHLY, FYNNEI. The CDR3 runs 14 residues. CDR3 nucleotides: TGTGCCAGCAGTGAAGGACTCACCTACAATGAGCAGTTCTTC. This sequence encodes CASSEGLTYNEQFF.

The rearrangement uses TRBV28 and TRBJ2-1, with D perhaps matching TRBD2 (6 bases). Germline V gene data show CDR1 as MDHEN and CDR2 as SYDVKM. Trimming shortened V by 7 bases and J by 0 bases, and 7 bases separated the two germline ends. This CDR3 has 13 residues. The DNA of the CDR3 is TGTGCCAGCATCGGGAGCTCCTACAATGAGCAGTTCTTC. Translated: CASIGSSYNEQFF.

This clone was observed a few times. The chain links TRBV10-3 to TRBJ2-5, with TRBD2 identical over 7 bases. CDR1 and CDR2 from the germline V gene are ENHRY and SYGVKD. The junction had 6 bases not matched to a gene; V was cut back by 9 bases and J by 5 bases. The length of the CDR3 is 12 residues. The CDR3 DNA reads TGTGCCATAAAGGGAGGGGAGGAGACCCAGTACTTC. Its translation is CAIKGGEETQYF.

The chain uses TRBV25-1 and TRBJ2-1; perhaps TRBD2 as D (5 bases). Germline values: CDR1 MGHDK, CDR2 SYGVNS. This CDR3 is 12 amino acids long. V shed 4 bases and J shed 10 bases, with 11 bases lying between them. The CDR3 is CASSAGRPEQFF. Written as DNA, the CDR3 is TGTGCCAGCAGTGCGGGGAGACCCGAGCAGTTCTTC. The whole variable domain, filled in from reference TRBV25-1 and TRBJ2-1, reads EADIYQTPRYLVIGTGKKITLECSQTMGHDKMYWYQQDPGMELHLIHYSYGVNSTEKGDLSSESTVSRIRTEHFPLTLESARPSHTSQYLCASSAGRPEQFFGPGTRLTVL.

The CDR3 here is CASSLTLGGAGGYNEQFF. Here the CDR3 DNA reads TGTGCCAGCAGCTTAACGCTCGGGGGGGCGGGAGGTTACAATGAGCAGTTCTTC. This chain links TRBV7-3 with TRBJ2-1; 8 nucleotides agree with TRBD2. Per the germline V gene, CDR1 is SGHTA and CDR2 is FQGTGA. CDR3 length: 18 residues. V lost 0 bases to trimming and J lost 4 bases; unmatched junction nucleotides: 11.

This chain links TRBV6-1 with TRBJ2-1; tentatively, D is TRBD1 (5 bases). The germline V gene has CDR1 MNHNS and CDR2 SASEGT. This CDR3 is 16 amino acids long. Trimming stripped 4 bases from V and 2 bases from J, with 15 bases between. CDR3 loop: CASSGSTAFAYNEQFF. The CDR3 DNA sequence: TGTGCCAGCAGTGGTTCGACAGCTTTTGCCTACAATGAGCAGTTCTTC.

This chain connects TRBV7-8 to TRBJ2-7, with TRBD1 identical over 8 bases. CDR1 and CDR2 (germline): SGHVS, FQNEAQ. J gave up 0 bases and V 1 base, and 5 bases lay outside the gene matches. CDR3 length: 16 residues. CDR3 coding DNA: TGTGCCAGCAGCTTAGTCGACAGGGGAACCTCCTACGAGCAGTACTTC. Translating it yields CASSLVDRGTSYEQYF.

This chain uses TRBV30 with TRBJ1-4, with 7 bases aligning to TRBD1. J lost 4 bases, V lost 3 bases, and 11 bases had no gene match. The CDR3 contains 16 residues. The germline V gene encodes CDR1 GTSNPN and CDR2 SVGIG (reference sequence). CDR3 amino acids: CAWRVGQVGGNEKLFF. CDR3 bases: TGTGCCTGGAGGGTCGGACAGGTGGGGGGTAATGAAAAACTGTTTTTT.

The DNA of the CDR3 is TGTGCCAGCAGCTCCCAGACAGACGCAGCTTTCTTT. Translation: CASSSQTDAAFF. The V gene is TRBV7-9, the J gene TRBJ1-1; possible D gene TRBD1, 5 bases. This CDR3 has 12 residues. Germline CDR1 SEHNR, CDR2 FQNEAQ (reference sequence). The ends were cut back, 4 bases at V and 10 bases at J, with 13 bases in the middle.

V usage is TRBV28 and J usage is TRBJ2-7, with 11 bases fitting TRBD1. The CDR3 sequence is 15 residues long. Germline loops: CDR1 MDHEN, CDR2 SYDVKM. The junction had 5 bases not matched to a gene; V was cut back by 4 bases and J by 3 bases. The CDR3 nucleotides are TGTGCCAGCAGTTCGGGACAGGGGGGTTTCTACGAGCAGTACTTC. This sequence encodes CASSSGQGGFYEQYF.

V gene TRBV7-9 combines with J gene TRBJ1-5, with D unresolved. Germline V gives CDR1 SEHNR, CDR2 FQNEAQ (reference sequence). The CDR3 consists of 16 residues. V was shortened by 5 bases and J by 2 bases, with 16 bases between the two germline ends. CDR3 sequence reads: CASSQTSLGGNQPQHF. The DNA for the CDR3 is TGTGCCAGCAGCCAAACCTCCCTCGGAGGCAATCAGCCCCAGCATTTT.

CDR3 sequence reads: CASAGGPIYNEQFF. In DNA, the CDR3 is TGTGCCAGCGCGGGGGGTCCCATTTACAATGAGCAGTTCTTC. This chain links TRBV7-3 with TRBJ2-1; 8 positions match TRBD2. The germline gives CDR1 SGHTA, CDR2 FQGTGA. Trimming removed 8 bases from V and 4 bases from J; junction bases left unmatched: 7. The CDR3 totals 14 residues.